These T cell receptor beta chains were read from a single sample in a study of cytomegalovirus exposure and HLA in healthy donors. Produced via immunoSEQ multiplex PCR; TCRdb's table is partial and in-frame only. The top ten clones hold around 2.6% of a sample with 150,000 to 200,000 clones, 78% of them seen once. The sample taken for sequencing was PBMCs. The receptors shown here come from a female donor in good health and CMV-seronegative. Each CDR3 is given without its conserved first and last residue.

V: TRBV5-1
J: TRBJ2-3
CDR3: ASSLDSGRATDTQY

V: TRBV30
J: TRBJ1-6
CDR3: AWRRILTPIYSPLH

V: TRBV4-1
J: TRBJ2-7
CDR3: ASSQALGLAGGPSYEQY

V: TRBV5-4
J: TRBJ2-5
CDR3: ASSPPGGVGETQY

V: TRBV29-1
J: TRBJ1-1
CDR3: SVPTGVNTEAF

V: TRBV5-1
J: TRBJ1-5
CDR3: ASSPGTANQPQH

V: TRBV27
J: TRBJ1-2
CDR3: ASSLSAGGTYGYT

V: TRBV19
J: TRBJ2-1
CDR3: ASSPWSSYNEQF

V: TRBV4-2
J: .
CDR3: ASSQNPTGGFSEQY

V: TRBV19
J: TRBJ2-2
CDR3: ATRGGAHTGELF

V: TRBV7-8
J: TRBJ1-2
CDR3: ASSLRQGNYGYT

V: TRBV19
J: TRBJ2-7
CDR3: ASSTRQLAGGPHEQY

V: TRBV5-4
J: TRBJ2-3
CDR3: ASSGTIAGGPSDTQY

V: TRBV6-1
J: TRBJ1-5
CDR3: ASRDFNQPQH

V: TRBV11-2
J: TRBJ2-5
CDR3: ASSLATESLQETQY

V: TRBV2
J: TRBJ2-2
CDR3: ASRTSALNTGELF

V: TRBV2
J: TRBJ1-1
CDR3: ASRGGPPKNEAF

V: TRBV19
J: TRBJ2-5
CDR3: ASQEVGTGLQETQY

V: TRBV6-5
J: TRBJ2-5
CDR3: ASSPPGLPRETQY

V: TRBV27
J: TRBJ2-3
CDR3: ASSLWGSDTQY

V: TRBV5-4
J: TRBJ2-7
CDR3: ASSLTGDTKTYEQY

V: TRBV7-3
J: TRBJ2-7
CDR3: ASSLRAGQAGREQY

V: TRBV2
J: TRBJ1-4
CDR3: ASSEFDRGLEKLF

V: TRBV2
J: TRBJ2-7
CDR3: ASSYGQGVTYEQY